This T cell receptor beta chain was sequenced during a study of shared clonotypes between healthy human individuals. This clone was counted a few times. The target antigen is unknown. The protocol was immunoSEQ multiplex PCR, while the TCRdb copy is restricted to in-frame clones and leaves out a portion. The sample records around 1.9 million clones, about 93% being singletons. Naive CD8 cells were CD45RO-negative, positively selected for CCR7, excluding terminally differentiated effector memory CD45RA+ cells. Everyone who donated was a Caucasian adult who lived in Nashville, Tennessee. Germline CDR1 SNHLY, CDR2 FYNNEI. This CDR3 has 15 amino acids. The J segment lost 0 bases and the V segment lost 2 bases, leaving 4 bases of the junction unmatched. Study conclusions and caveats: Compared with memory subsets, naive subsets generally had larger estimated richness. Donor clonotype sharing was expected to depend on sequencing depth. All-four-donor shared clonotypes had higher generation probabilities than non-shared clonotypes did.

This rearrangement joins TRBV2 to TRBJ2-7, with 7 bases fitting TRBD1. Sequences were obtained from naive CD8+ T cells from PBMCs. The sequence came from a man in his late teens or twenties in good health. Some clones in this sample may be carry-over from other donors' samples. CDR3: CASSELGQASYEQYF. The CDR3 bases are TGTGCCAGCAGTGAACTTGGACAGGCCTCCTACGAGCAGTACTTC.